A selection of T cell receptor beta chains follows, all from one sample in a study of beta chain features in type 1 diabetes. Measured with immunoSEQ multiplex PCR; TCRdb has only the in-frame clones, and not every one. The repertoire includes approximately 600,000 clones, around an eighth of them detected once, and roughly 0.11% sits in the top ten. Input material: naive CD4+ T cells from blood. The receptors stem from a man aged 30 to 45 with type 1 diabetes. The CDR3 runs from the conserved cysteine through the conserved F or W. D genes are given only for firm matches. Expanded clones are given a class, and other clones once, few, many or no size at all.

j_call: TRBJ1-1; clone_size: NA; v_call: TRBV4-3; d_call: NA; cdr3_aa: CASSQVRARMNTEAFF; cdr3_nt: TGCGCCAGCAGCCAAGTTCGGGCCAGGATGAACACTGAAGCTTTCTTT
j_call: TRBJ1-2; clone_size: few; v_call: TRBV19; d_call: NA; cdr3_aa: CASSRDWTDQNYGYTF; cdr3_nt: TGTGCCAGTAGTCGAGATTGGACAGATCAGAACTATGGCTACACCTTC
j_call: TRBJ2-2; clone_size: few; v_call: TRBV9; d_call: TRBD2; cdr3_aa: CASSARLAGVNTGELFF; cdr3_nt: TGTGCCAGCAGCGCCCGACTAGCGGGGGTGAACACCGGGGAGCTGTTTTTT
j_call: TRBJ2-7; clone_size: NA; v_call: TRBV21-1; d_call: NA; cdr3_aa: CASRIFYEQYF; cdr3_nt: TGTGCCTCCCGGATTTTCTACGAGCAGTACTTC
j_call: TRBJ1-6; clone_size: few; v_call: TRBV5-1; d_call: NA; cdr3_aa: CASGDGRYNSPLHF; cdr3_nt: TGCGCCAGTGGAGACGGACGATATAATTCACCCCTCCACTTT
j_call: TRBJ1-1; clone_size: NA; v_call: TRBV5-4; d_call: NA; cdr3_aa: CAISTNTEAFF; cdr3_nt: TGTGCCATCTCCACGAACACTGAAGCTTTCTTT
j_call: TRBJ1-4; clone_size: few; v_call: TRBV7-2; d_call: TRBD1; cdr3_aa: CASSPRQGGVANEKLFF; cdr3_nt: TGTGCCAGCAGCCCCCGACAGGGGGGAGTAGCTAATGAAAAACTGTTTTTT
j_call: TRBJ2-3; clone_size: NA; v_call: TRBV5-1; d_call: NA; cdr3_aa: CASSIRTTDTQYF; cdr3_nt: TGCGCCAGCAGCATTAGAACCACAGATACGCAGTATTTT
j_call: TRBJ1-5; clone_size: NA; v_call: TRBV9; d_call: NA; cdr3_aa: CASSVGGQRNQPQHF; cdr3_nt: TGTGCCAGCAGCGTAGGAGGGCAGCGCAATCAGCCCCAGCATTTT
j_call: TRBJ2-5; clone_size: NA; v_call: TRBV4-3; d_call: NA; cdr3_aa: CASSQGDMAGGKQETQYF; cdr3_nt: TGCGCCAGCAGCCAAGGGGATATGGCTGGGGGGAAACAAGAGACCCAGTACTTC
j_call: TRBJ2-1; clone_size: few; v_call: TRBV29-1; d_call: TRBD1; cdr3_aa: CSVVQGLHYNEQFF; cdr3_nt: TGCAGCGTGGTACAGGGGCTACACTACAATGAGCAGTTCTTC
j_call: TRBJ1-6; clone_size: once; v_call: TRBV25-1; d_call: NA; cdr3_aa: CASSKNSYNSPLHF; cdr3_nt: TGTGCCAGCAGTAAAAATTCCTATAATTCACCCCTCCACTTT
j_call: TRBJ2-7; clone_size: few; v_call: TRBV29-1; d_call: TRBD1; cdr3_aa: CSVGDRGTYEQYF; cdr3_nt: TGCAGCGTTGGCGACAGGGGCACGTACGAGCAGTACTTC
j_call: TRBJ2-7; clone_size: NA; v_call: TRBV6-6; d_call: TRBD2; cdr3_aa: CASSPPAGAREQYF; cdr3_nt: TGTGCCAGCAGCCCCCCAGCGGGGGCTCGCGAGCAGTACTTC
j_call: TRBJ2-7; clone_size: NA; v_call: TRBV28; d_call: NA; cdr3_aa: CASIEQHGVGEQYF; cdr3_nt: TGTGCCAGCATCGAACAGCACGGGGTTGGCGAGCAGTACTTC
j_call: TRBJ1-3; clone_size: few; v_call: TRBV4-3; d_call: NA; cdr3_aa: CASSQSGGTGNTIYF; cdr3_nt: TGCGCCAGCAGCCAATCCGGAGGGACTGGAAACACCATATATTTT
j_call: TRBJ2-5; clone_size: few; v_call: TRBV9; d_call: TRBD2; cdr3_aa: CASSVATQRGGETQYF; cdr3_nt: TGTGCCAGCAGCGTAGCTACCCAGCGGGGAGGGGAGACCCAGTACTTC
j_call: TRBJ2-6; clone_size: NA; v_call: TRBV4-2; d_call: TRBD2; cdr3_aa: CASSSGGYAGANVLTF; cdr3_nt: TGTGCCAGCAGCTCGGGAGGGTACGCTGGGGCCAACGTCCTGACTTTC
j_call: TRBJ1-2; clone_size: NA; v_call: TRBV5-1; d_call: TRBD1; cdr3_aa: CASSWGTDSYGYTF; cdr3_nt: TGCGCCAGCAGCTGGGGGACAGACTCTTATGGCTACACCTTC
j_call: TRBJ2-1; clone_size: NA; v_call: TRBV7-2; d_call: NA; cdr3_aa: CASSSTAISYNEQFF; cdr3_nt: TGTGCCAGCAGCTCGACAGCTATCTCCTACAATGAGCAGTTCTTC
j_call: TRBJ1-1; clone_size: few; v_call: TRBV6-5; d_call: TRBD1; cdr3_aa: CASSYSDRANTEAFF; cdr3_nt: TGTGCCAGCAGTTACTCGGACAGGGCGAACACTGAAGCTTTCTTT
j_call: TRBJ1-5; clone_size: NA; v_call: TRBV7-9; d_call: NA; cdr3_aa: CASSLAAGNQPQHF; cdr3_nt: TGTGCCAGCAGCTTAGCGGCGGGCAATCAGCCCCAGCATTTT
j_call: TRBJ1-1; clone_size: NA; v_call: TRBV20-1; d_call: NA; cdr3_aa: CSARLRVEAFF; cdr3_nt: TGCAGTGCTCGACTCAGGGTTGAAGCTTTCTTT
j_call: TRBJ2-1; clone_size: NA; v_call: TRBV28; d_call: NA; cdr3_aa: CASSSGGSEAYNEQFF; cdr3_nt: TGTGCCAGCAGTTCCGGGGGTAGCGAGGCCTACAATGAGCAGTTCTTC
j_call: TRBJ1-1; clone_size: few; v_call: TRBV18; d_call: NA; cdr3_aa: CASSGDANTEAFF; cdr3_nt: TGTGCCAGCTCAGGGGACGCTAACACTGAAGCTTTCTTT
j_call: TRBJ2-2; clone_size: few; v_call: TRBV30; d_call: TRBD1; cdr3_aa: CAWRRTGTVNTGELFF; cdr3_nt: TGTGCCTGGAGGAGAACCGGGACAGTGAACACCGGGGAGCTGTTTTTT
j_call: TRBJ2-3; clone_size: few; v_call: TRBV7-9; d_call: NA; cdr3_aa: CASSLLAADTQYF; cdr3_nt: TGTGCCAGCAGCTTACTTGCAGCAGATACGCAGTATTTT
j_call: TRBJ1-5; clone_size: NA; v_call: TRBV19; d_call: TRBD1; cdr3_aa: CASNLAGTGDQPQHF; cdr3_nt: TGTGCCAGTAACCTAGCGGGGACAGGAGATCAGCCCCAGCATTTT
j_call: TRBJ1-2; clone_size: NA; v_call: TRBV6-1; d_call: NA; cdr3_aa: CASSLGYGYTF; cdr3_nt: TGTGCCAGCAGCCTCGGATATGGCTACACCTTC
j_call: TRBJ1-1; clone_size: NA; v_call: TRBV2; d_call: NA; cdr3_aa: CASHAGLGKTEAFF; cdr3_nt: TGTGCCAGCCATGCAGGGTTGGGTAAGACTGAAGCTTTCTTT
j_call: TRBJ1-5; clone_size: NA; v_call: TRBV7-2; d_call: TRBD1; cdr3_aa: CASSARTGDQPQHF; cdr3_nt: TGTGCCAGCAGCGCTCGGACAGGGGATCAGCCCCAGCATTTT
j_call: TRBJ1-4; clone_size: NA; v_call: TRBV7-2; d_call: NA; cdr3_aa: CASSLVGGEKLFF; cdr3_nt: TGTGCCAGCAGCCTCGTCGGGGGTGAAAAACTGTTTTTT
j_call: TRBJ2-3; clone_size: NA; v_call: TRBV21-1; d_call: NA; cdr3_aa: CASSKALSHRHCTDTQYF; cdr3_nt: TGTGCCAGCAGCAAAGCGCTTTCTCACCGCCACTGCACAGATACGCAGTATTTT
j_call: TRBJ1-6; clone_size: NA; v_call: TRBV25-1; d_call: NA; cdr3_aa: CASSEVNQGQNSPLHF; cdr3_nt: TGTGCCAGCAGTGAGGTTAACCAGGGGCAGAACTCACCCCTCCACTTT
j_call: TRBJ2-5; clone_size: NA; v_call: TRBV7-2; d_call: NA; cdr3_aa: CASSPRGQETQYF; cdr3_nt: TGTGCCAGCAGCCCGAGAGGCCAAGAGACCCAGTACTTC
j_call: TRBJ2-1; clone_size: NA; v_call: TRBV2; d_call: NA; cdr3_aa: CASSVVSGYNEQFF; cdr3_nt: TGTGCCAGCAGTGTCGTATCAGGGTACAATGAGCAGTTCTTC
j_call: TRBJ2-4; clone_size: NA; v_call: TRBV7-9; d_call: NA; cdr3_aa: CASSPVGAGANIQYF; cdr3_nt: TGTGCCAGCAGCCCAGTGGGGGCCGGGGCGAACATTCAGTACTTC
j_call: TRBJ2-1; clone_size: NA; v_call: TRBV7-2; d_call: TRBD1; cdr3_aa: CASSSTGSIFGNEQFF; cdr3_nt: TGTGCCAGCAGCTCGACAGGGAGTATCTTCGGCAATGAGCAGTTCTTC
j_call: TRBJ1-2; clone_size: few; v_call: TRBV16; d_call: NA; cdr3_aa: CASSQGQAGATGYTF; cdr3_nt: TGTGCCAGCAGCCAAGGGCAGGCGGGGGCGACTGGCTACACCTTC
j_call: TRBJ2-5; clone_size: NA; v_call: TRBV19; d_call: TRBD1; cdr3_aa: CASRPTGRQETQYF; cdr3_nt: TGTGCCAGTAGGCCGACAGGGCGCCAGGAGACCCAGTACTTC
j_call: TRBJ2-7; clone_size: few; v_call: TRBV6-5; d_call: TRBD1; cdr3_aa: CASSYFRTGEEQYF; cdr3_nt: TGTGCCAGCAGTTACTTCAGGACAGGGGAAGAGCAGTACTTC
j_call: TRBJ2-1; clone_size: NA; v_call: TRBV4-3; d_call: NA; cdr3_aa: CASSQEYAARPYNEQFF; cdr3_nt: TGCGCCAGCAGCCAAGAGTACGCAGCCCGCCCCTACAATGAGCAGTTCTTC
j_call: TRBJ2-7; clone_size: NA; v_call: TRBV30; d_call: NA; cdr3_aa: CAWSDLPSSYEQYF; cdr3_nt: TGTGCCTGGAGTGACCTACCCAGCTCCTACGAGCAGTACTTC
j_call: TRBJ2-2; clone_size: few; v_call: TRBV28; d_call: TRBD2; cdr3_aa: CASSSPSGDGGELFF; cdr3_nt: TGTGCCAGCAGTTCCCCTAGCGGGGATGGCGGGGAGCTGTTTTTT
j_call: TRBJ2-1; clone_size: NA; v_call: TRBV28; d_call: NA; cdr3_aa: CASSLGVRNNEQFF; cdr3_nt: TGTGCCAGCAGTTTAGGCGTAAGAAACAATGAGCAGTTCTTC
j_call: TRBJ2-3; clone_size: NA; v_call: TRBV5-1; d_call: NA; cdr3_aa: CASSFRQLTDTQYF; cdr3_nt: TGCGCCAGCAGCTTCCGACAGCTCACAGATACGCAGTATTTT
j_call: TRBJ2-5; clone_size: few; v_call: TRBV30; d_call: NA; cdr3_aa: CAWTPPHHQETQYF; cdr3_nt: TGTGCCTGGACCCCACCTCACCATCAAGAGACCCAGTACTTC
j_call: TRBJ1-5; clone_size: few; v_call: TRBV6-1; d_call: TRBD1; cdr3_aa: CASSRQGDSNQPQHF; cdr3_nt: TGTGCCAGCAGTCGACAGGGCGACAGCAATCAGCCCCAGCATTTT
j_call: TRBJ1-5; clone_size: NA; v_call: TRBV28; d_call: TRBD1; cdr3_aa: CASSLGQGASQPQHF; cdr3_nt: TGTGCCAGCAGTTTGGGACAGGGGGCATCTCAGCCCCAGCATTTT
j_call: TRBJ1-2; clone_size: NA; v_call: TRBV7-9; d_call: NA; cdr3_aa: CASSLALSYGYTF; cdr3_nt: TGTGCCAGCAGCTTAGCTCTTAGCTATGGCTACACCTTC
j_call: TRBJ2-7; clone_size: NA; v_call: TRBV14; d_call: NA; cdr3_aa: CASSHTYEQYF; cdr3_nt: TGTGCCAGCAGCCACACCTACGAGCAGTACTTC
j_call: TRBJ2-5; clone_size: few; v_call: TRBV10-3; d_call: NA; cdr3_aa: CAISAGTREQTQYF; cdr3_nt: TGTGCCATCAGTGCCGGGACCAGGGAACAGACCCAGTACTTC